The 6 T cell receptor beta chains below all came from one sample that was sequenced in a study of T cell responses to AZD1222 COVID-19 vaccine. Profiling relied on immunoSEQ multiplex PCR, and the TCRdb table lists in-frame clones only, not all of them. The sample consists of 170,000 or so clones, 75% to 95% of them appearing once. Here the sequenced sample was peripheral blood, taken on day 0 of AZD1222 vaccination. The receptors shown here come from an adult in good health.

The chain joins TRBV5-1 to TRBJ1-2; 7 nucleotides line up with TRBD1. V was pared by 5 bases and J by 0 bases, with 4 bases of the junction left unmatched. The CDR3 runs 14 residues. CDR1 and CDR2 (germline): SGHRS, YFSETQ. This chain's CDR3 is CASRRGQSNYGYTF. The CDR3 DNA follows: TGCGCCAGCAGGAGGGGACAGTCTAACTATGGCTACACCTTC. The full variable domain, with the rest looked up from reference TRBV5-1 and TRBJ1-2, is KAGVTQTPRYLIKTRGQQVTLSCSPISGHRSVSWYQQTPGQGLQFLFEYFSETQRNKGNFPGRFSGRQFSNSRSEMNVSTLELGDSALYLCASRRGQSNYGYTFGSGTRLTVV.

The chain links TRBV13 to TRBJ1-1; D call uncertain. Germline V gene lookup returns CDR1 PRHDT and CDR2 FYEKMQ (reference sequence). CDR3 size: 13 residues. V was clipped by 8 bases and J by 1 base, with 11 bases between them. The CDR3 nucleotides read TGTGCCAGCTCTTCGGGGAGGAACACTGAAGCTTTCTTT. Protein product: CASSSGRNTEAFF.

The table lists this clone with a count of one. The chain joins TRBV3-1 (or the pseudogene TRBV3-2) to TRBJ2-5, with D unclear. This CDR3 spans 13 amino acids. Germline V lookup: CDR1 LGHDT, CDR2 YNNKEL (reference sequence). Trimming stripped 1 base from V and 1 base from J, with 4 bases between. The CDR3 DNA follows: TGTGCCAGCAGCCAAGGGACCCAAGAGACCCAGTACTTC. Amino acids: CASSQGTQETQYF.

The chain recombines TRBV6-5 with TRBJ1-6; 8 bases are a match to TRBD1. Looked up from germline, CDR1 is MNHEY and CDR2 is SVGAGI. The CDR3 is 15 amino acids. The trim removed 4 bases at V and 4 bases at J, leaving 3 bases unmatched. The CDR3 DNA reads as TGTGCCAGCAGTTGGGACAGGCCTTATAATTCACCCCTCCACTTT. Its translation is CASSWDRPYNSPLHF.

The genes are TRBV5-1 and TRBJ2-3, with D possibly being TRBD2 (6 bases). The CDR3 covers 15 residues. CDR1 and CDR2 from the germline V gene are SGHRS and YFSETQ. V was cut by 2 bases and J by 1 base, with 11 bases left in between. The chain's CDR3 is CASSFPGGRTDTQYF. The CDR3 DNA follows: TGCGCCAGCAGCTTCCCCGGGGGTCGCACAGATACGCAGTATTTT.

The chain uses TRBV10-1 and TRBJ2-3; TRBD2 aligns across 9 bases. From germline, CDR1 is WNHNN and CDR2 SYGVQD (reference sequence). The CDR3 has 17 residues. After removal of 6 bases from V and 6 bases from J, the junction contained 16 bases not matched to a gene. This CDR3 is CASRGLAGAITMDTQYF. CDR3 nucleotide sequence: TGCGCCAGCAGAGGGTTAGCGGGGGCTATAACCATGGATACGCAGTATTTT.